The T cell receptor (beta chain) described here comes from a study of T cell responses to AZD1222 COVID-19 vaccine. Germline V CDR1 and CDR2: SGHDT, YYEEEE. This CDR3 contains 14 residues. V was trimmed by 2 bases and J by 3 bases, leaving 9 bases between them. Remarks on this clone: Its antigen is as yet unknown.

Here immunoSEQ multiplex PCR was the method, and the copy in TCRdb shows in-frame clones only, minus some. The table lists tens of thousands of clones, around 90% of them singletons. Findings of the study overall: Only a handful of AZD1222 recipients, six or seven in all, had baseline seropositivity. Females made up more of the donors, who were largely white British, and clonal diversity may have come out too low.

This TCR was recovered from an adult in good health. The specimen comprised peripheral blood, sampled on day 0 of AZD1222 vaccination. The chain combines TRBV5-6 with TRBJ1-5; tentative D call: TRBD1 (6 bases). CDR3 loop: CASSFAGDNQPQHF. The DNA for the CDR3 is TGTGCCAGCAGCTTTGCAGGGGACAATCAGCCCCAGCATTTT.